These 31 T cell receptor beta chains share one sample of origin, sequenced in a study of cytomegalovirus exposure and HLA in healthy donors. PCR employed 60 Vbeta and 13 Jbeta primers. Assay: immunoSEQ multiplex PCR; the TCRdb copy retains only in-frame clones and omits some. The table records approximately 190,000 clones, 75% to 85% of them present only once. Source material: PBMCs. The receptors derive from a woman aged 18-29 years in good health and CMV-seropositive.

The genes are TRBV7-9 and TRBJ2-7, with D possibly TRBD1 on 6 matching bases. This CDR3 has 14 residues. Trimming took off 0 bases at V and 5 bases at J, with 11 bases between the two ends. Germline CDR1 and CDR2: SEHNR and FQNEAQ (reference sequence). CDR3: CASSLATGSHEQYF. DNA for the CDR3: TGTGCCAGCAGCTTAGCCACAGGGTCCCACGAGCAGTACTTC.

V usage is TRBV11-2 and J usage is TRBJ1-4; D possibly corresponds to TRBD1 (5 bases). In germline, CDR1 is SGHAT, CDR2 FQNNGV. CDR3 length: 12 amino acids. The V end was cut by 5 bases, the J end by 16 bases, with 17 bases between. The CDR3, as DNA: TGTGCCAGCAGCGACGGTGGACAATCGCCGTTTTTT. It translates to CASSDGGQSPFF. Full variable domain (outside the CDR3, taken from reference TRBV11-2 and TRBJ1-4): EAGVAQSPRYKIIEKRQSVAFWCNPISGHATLYWYQQILGQGPKLLIQFQNNGVVDDSQLPKDRFSAERLKGVDSTLKIQPAKLEDSAVYLCASSDGGQSPFFGSGTQLSVL.

This chain connects TRBV14 to TRBJ2-7, with 8 bases that match TRBD1. CDR1 and CDR2 (germline): SGHDN, FVKESK. V was pared by 3 bases and J by 1 base, with 2 bases of the junction left unmatched. CDR3 length equals 14 residues. DNA of the CDR3: TGTGCCAGCAGCCAGTGGACAGGGTCCTACGAGCAGTACTTC. Translating it yields CASSQWTGSYEQYF. The full variable domain, with the rest looked up from reference TRBV14 and TRBJ2-7, is EAGVTQFPSHSVIEKGQTVTLRCDPISGHDNLYWYRRVMGKEIKFLLHFVKESKQDESGMPNNRFLAERTGGTYSTLKVQPAELEDSGVYFCASSQWTGSYEQYFGPGTRLTVT.

The chain joins TRBV28 to TRBJ2-2; D is perhaps TRBD2 (5 bases). The CDR3 loop spans 14 amino acids. V lost 11 bases and J 0 bases, leaving 13 bases between the germline ends. Germline CDR1 MDHEN, CDR2 SYDVKM. CDR3 protein: CAAGIPANTGELFF. CDR3 sequence (DNA): TGTGCCGCGGGTATACCCGCGAACACCGGGGAGCTGTTTTTT.

V is TRBV28 and J is TRBJ1-1; D is unresolved. The CDR3 loop spans 14 amino acids. The germline gives CDR1 MDHEN, CDR2 SYDVKM. Trimming took off 2 bases at V and 0 bases at J, with 7 bases between the two ends. The chain's CDR3 is CASSLEVLNTEAFF. CDR3 sequence (DNA): TGTGCCAGCAGTTTAGAGGTGCTGAACACTGAAGCTTTCTTT.

This clone was observed a few times. The chain recombines TRBV28 with TRBJ2-1; 10 bases are a match to TRBD2. The CDR3 covers 18 residues. With 3 bases clipped from V and 3 bases from J, the junction kept 11 bases outside the gene matches. CDR1 is MDHEN and CDR2 is SYDVKM in the germline V gene. CDR3 sequence (DNA): TGTGCCAGCAGTTTCCCTTCTAGCGGGGGCCCTCTCTACAATGAGCAGTTCTTC. Translated: CASSFPSSGGPLYNEQFF.

The chain recombines TRBV5-5 with TRBJ1-2; D is unresolved. The CDR3 totals 15 residues. V was shortened by 0 bases and J by 8 bases, with 17 bases between the two germline ends. Germline V gives CDR1 SGHKS, CDR2 YYEKEE (reference sequence). CDR3 DNA sequence: TGTGCCAGCAGCTTGGTGGCGGCAAAAGGAGGGGGCTACACCTTC. Translation gives CASSLVAAKGGGYTF. Drawing the rest from reference TRBV5-5 and TRBJ1-2, the complete variable domain is DAGVTQSPTHLIKTRGQQVTLRCSPISGHKSVSWYQQVLGQGPQFIFQYYEKEERGRGNFPDRFSARQFPNYSSELNVNALLLGDSALYLCASSLVAAKGGGYTFGSGTRLTVV.

The chain couples TRBV19 to TRBJ1-2; TRBD1 agrees at 8 bases. The CDR3 runs 13 residues. Germline V CDR1 and CDR2: LNHDA, SQIVND (reference sequence). The junction had 6 bases not matched to a gene; V was cut back by 5 bases and J by 7 bases. The CDR3 protein is CASSADRVGGYTF. DNA for the CDR3: TGTGCCAGTAGTGCGGACAGGGTGGGTGGCTACACCTTC. The full variable domain, with the rest looked up from reference TRBV19 and TRBJ1-2, is DGGITQSPKYLFRKEGQNVTLSCEQNLNHDAMYWYRQDPGQGLRLIYYSQIVNDFQKGDIAEGYSVSREKKESFPLTVTSAQKNPTAFYLCASSADRVGGYTFGSGTRLTVV.

The CDR3 nucleotides read TGTGCCAGCAGCCCGGACAGGGGGTCCAAAAACATTCAGTACTTC. Protein sequence: CASSPDRGSKNIQYF. The chain carries TRBV7-2 and TRBJ2-4; 10 bases agree with TRBD1. The CDR3 contains 15 residues. V was pared by 5 bases and J by 2 bases, with 3 bases of the junction left unmatched. CDR1 is SGHTA and CDR2 is FQGNSA in the germline V gene.

The rearrangement links TRBV2 to TRBJ2-7; 13 bases map to TRBD2. Germline trimming cut 7 bases from V and 0 bases from J; bases unmatched to any gene: 6. Germline CDR1 and CDR2: SNHLY and FYNNEI. The CDR3 has 16 residues. The DNA of the CDR3 is TGTGCCAGCAAACCGGGACTAGCGGGGATCTCCTACGAGCAGTACTTC. Residues: CASKPGLAGISYEQYF.

This rearrangement joins TRBV2 to TRBJ1-1; 7 nucleotides line up with TRBD1. Germline trimming cut 8 bases from V and 1 base from J; bases unmatched to any gene: 10. CDR3 length: 15 amino acids. Germline V gives CDR1 SNHLY, CDR2 FYNNEI. CDR3 in amino acids: CASGKTGKGNTEAFF. The CDR3 DNA reads TGTGCCAGCGGAAAGACAGGGAAAGGGAACACTGAAGCTTTCTTT.

V usage is TRBV5-6 and J usage is TRBJ2-7, with 8 bases aligning to TRBD1. Germline V gene sequence: CDR1 SGHDT, CDR2 YYEEEE. Trimming at V came to 2 bases and at J to 3 bases, leaving 4 bases not matched to a gene. This CDR3 has 14 amino acids. CDR3 in amino acids: CASSFRTGLYEQYF. The CDR3 DNA reads as TGTGCCAGCAGCTTCCGGACAGGGCTCTACGAGCAGTACTTC.

V is TRBV7-3 and J is TRBJ2-3, with a possible D match to TRBD2 (5 bases). Germline V gives CDR1 SGHTA, CDR2 FQGTGA. This CDR3 contains 14 residues. Trimming took off 0 bases at V and 5 bases at J, with 9 bases between the two ends. The CDR3 DNA reads TGTGCCAGCAGCTTAACGAGGGTTGGAGATACGCAGTATTTT. Residues: CASSLTRVGDTQYF.

V is TRBV4-2 and J is TRBJ2-4; the D is unclear. V was trimmed by 0 bases and J by 5 bases, leaving 20 bases between them. The CDR3 has 18 residues. Germline CDR1 is LGHNA and CDR2 is YNFKEQ. The CDR3 loop is CASSQELLSPVCENIQYF. The CDR3 DNA follows: TGTGCCAGCAGCCAAGAGCTTTTGTCCCCGGTATGTGAAAACATTCAGTACTTC.

The table lists this clone with a few counts. V and J are TRBV25-1 and TRBJ1-1; 9 nucleotides match TRBD1. Trimming at V came to 6 bases and at J to 1 base, leaving 6 bases not matched to a gene. The CDR3 consists of 15 residues. CDR1 MGHDK and CDR2 SYGVNS come from the germline V gene. The CDR3 spells CASSLSTGGNTEAFF. CDR3 nucleotides: TGTGCCAGCAGCCTCTCGACAGGGGGGAACACTGAAGCTTTCTTT.

V and J are TRBV10-3 and TRBJ1-3; 9 nucleotides align to TRBD1. Unmatched junction bases numbered 8, after V lost 11 bases and J lost 0 bases. CDR1 ENHRY and CDR2 SYGVKD come from the germline V gene. The CDR3 contains 15 residues. The CDR3 is CAASQGASSGNTIYF. For the CDR3, the DNA is TGTGCCGCCTCACAGGGGGCTTCCTCTGGAAACACCATATATTTT.

A few counts support this clone. The chain employs TRBV2 and TRBJ2-1; 7 bases align to TRBD2. The V gene end was trimmed by 5 bases and the J gene end by 13 bases; junction bases not matched to a gene: 5. Germline CDR1 is SNHLY and CDR2 is FYNNEI. This CDR3 region has 11 residues. The CDR3 bases are TGTGCCAGCAGTACTGGGGGGGGTCAGTTCTTC. Translating it yields CASSTGGGQFF.

The chain links TRBV20-1 to TRBJ1-2; D unresolved. The CDR3 totals 11 residues. Per the germline V gene, CDR1 is DFQATT and CDR2 is SNEGSKA (reference sequence). Trimming left V 3 bases short and J 3 bases short, with 5 bases between. The CDR3: CSASPYYGYTF. The CDR3 nucleotides are TGCAGTGCTAGCCCATACTATGGCTACACCTTC.

The chain employs TRBV10-2 and TRBJ1-5; a weak D match, TRBD1 (5 bases). Germline V gene data show CDR1 as WSHSY and CDR2 as SAAADI. The CDR3 spans 12 residues. V was clipped by 8 bases and J by 4 bases, with 9 bases between them. The CDR3 coding sequence is TGCGCCAGCGGGGCGCTTAATCAGCCCCAGCATTTT. Translated: CASGALNQPQHF.

This chain connects TRBV2 to TRBJ1-2; D not resolved. Germline values: CDR1 SNHLY, CDR2 FYNNEI. The ends were cut back, 4 bases at V and 4 bases at J, with 13 bases in the middle. The CDR3 totals 14 residues. This CDR3 reads CASSAQSNSYGYTF. CDR3 coding DNA: TGTGCCAGCAGTGCGCAATCGAACAGCTATGGCTACACCTTC.

V usage is TRBV15 and J usage is TRBJ1-1, with 10 bases that match TRBD1. Germline-derived CDR1 and CDR2 are LNHNV and YYDKDF (reference sequence). Germline trimming cut 1 base from V and 3 bases from J; bases unmatched to any gene: 8. The CDR3 extends over 17 amino acids. CDR3 protein: CATSRGPSGTGDTEAFF. In nucleotides, the CDR3 is TGTGCCACCAGCAGAGGTCCCTCCGGGACAGGGGACACTGAAGCTTTCTTT.

The chain couples TRBV6-5 to TRBJ2-1; 7 bases match TRBD1. Germline lookup yields CDR1 MNHEY and CDR2 SVGAGI. V trimming: 2 bases; J trimming: 3 bases; junction bases outside the gene matches: 1. The CDR3 extends over 14 amino acids. CDR3 DNA sequence: TGTGCCAGCAGTTACCGGGACAGCTACAATGAGCAGTTCTTC. This encodes CASSYRDSYNEQFF.

The chain employs TRBV7-2 and TRBJ1-2; D not resolved. Germline assignment: CDR1 SGHTA and CDR2 FQGNSA. The CDR3 loop spans 16 amino acids. V lost 1 base to trimming and J lost 4 bases, with 16 bases between them. In DNA form, the CDR3 reads TGTGCCAGCAGCTTAGTACTAGCCGGGCCCACCTATGGCTACACCTTC. Residues: CASSLVLAGPTYGYTF.

This clone has just a few counts. The chain joins TRBV5-4 to TRBJ2-1; possible D gene TRBD1, 7 bases. Germline V gene data show CDR1 as SGHNT and CDR2 as YYREEE (reference sequence). The CDR3 is made up of 16 amino acids. Trimming took 5 bases from V and 4 from J, leaving 19 bases between them. The DNA of the CDR3 is TGTGCCAGCAGATCGGGCGGGGACAGTCCATACAATGAGCAGTTCTTC. Its translation: CASRSGGDSPYNEQFF.

V usage is TRBV5-1 and J usage is TRBJ2-5; the match to TRBD2 covers 7 bases. The CDR3 covers 13 residues. Germline loops: CDR1 SGHRS, CDR2 YFSETQ. The ends lost 4 bases at V and 4 bases at J; junction bases unmatched: 4. Here the CDR3 reads CASSTGGGETQYF. In DNA form, the CDR3 reads TGCGCCAGCAGCACGGGGGGAGGAGAGACCCAGTACTTC.

The V and J genes are TRBV5-8 and TRBJ2-1; 9 bases agree with TRBD1. The germline V gene encodes CDR1 SGHTS and CDR2 YDEGEE. Germline trimming cut 2 bases from V and 8 bases from J; bases unmatched to any gene: 5. CDR3 length: 14 amino acids. The CDR3 loop is CASSFRDRDHEQFF. The CDR3 DNA is TGTGCCAGCAGCTTCCGGGACAGGGACCATGAGCAGTTCTTC.

Comments on this clone: At one end the junction does not follow the germline gene, possibly because of a read error. J is TRBJ2-1 and V is TRBV5-6, with 7 bases fitting TRBD2. Per germline, CDR1 SGHDT and CDR2 YYEEEE. The CDR3 is 15 residues long. This chain's CDR3 is CASSSLGLDFNERFF. CDR3 sequence (DNA): TGTGCCAGCAGCTCCCTAGGACTAGACTTCAATGAGCGGTTCTTC.

This clone has a single count. The chain links TRBV2 to TRBJ1-1, with TRBD1 matching 9 bases. The V gene end was trimmed by 4 bases and the J gene end by 3 bases; junction bases not matched to a gene: 0. CDR3 length equals 13 residues. Germline V CDR1 and CDR2: SNHLY, FYNNEI. The CDR3, as DNA: TGTGCCAGCAGTGGGGACAGGGACACTGAAGCTTTCTTT. Protein product: CASSGDRDTEAFF.

This chain links TRBV7-9 with TRBJ2-7; weak D call: TRBD1 (6 bases). The CDR3 has 13 residues. Germline V gives CDR1 SEHNR, CDR2 FQNEAQ (reference sequence). V was pared by 3 bases and J by 5 bases, with 11 bases between. CDR3 sequence: CASSLGALDEQYF. CDR3 bases: TGTGCCAGCAGCTTGGGGGCCCTCGACGAGCAGTACTTC.

This clone occurred a few times. The chain uses TRBV2 and TRBJ2-2; D gene unclear. This CDR3 has 14 amino acids. Germline V gene sequence: CDR1 SNHLY, CDR2 FYNNEI. V was pared by 5 bases and J by 4 bases, with 11 bases between. The CDR3 region has the DNA TGTGCCAGCAGTCAAAGTAGTGGCACCGGGGAGCTGTTTTTT. Residues: CASSQSSGTGELFF. The full variable domain, completed using reference TRBV2 and TRBJ2-2, is EPEVTQTPSHQVTQMGQEVILRCVPISNHLYFYWYRQILGQKVEFLVSFYNNEISEKSEIFDDQFSVERPDGSNFTLKIRSTKLEDSAMYFCASSQSSGTGELFFGEGSRLTVL.

The genes are TRBV6-6 and TRBJ1-2; 8 bases line up with TRBD1. Germline CDR1 and CDR2: MNHNY and SVGAGI (reference sequence). V lost 0 bases to trimming and J lost 14 bases; unmatched junction nucleotides: 5. CDR3 length: 12 residues. CDR3 DNA sequence: TGTGCCAGCAGTTACTCGAGGACAGGGATGACCTTC. Translation gives CASSYSRTGMTF.